The rows below give T cell receptor beta chains drawn from one sample of a study of blood T cell repertoires in COVID-19. TCRdb's copy holds only in-frame clones and misses some; the assay was immunoSEQ multiplex PCR. Of around 61,000 clones listed, approximately 92% are singletons. Sample: peripheral blood. These receptors were taken from an older woman with COVID-19, enrolled during active disease. CDR3s include the opening cysteine and the closing phenylalanine or tryptophan. Each record gives: clone size, V gene, D gene, J gene, CDR3 DNA, CDR3 protein. D genes are given only for firm matches. Only part of the rows carry a size: once, few, many, or a class if the clone is expanded.

>.|TRBV5-4|.|TRBJ2-7
TGTGCCAGCAGCTTGGGGGGAGCCCTCTACGAGCAGTACTTC
CASSLGGALYEQYF
>.|TRBV29-1|.|TRBJ2-5
TGCAGCGTTGTAAGGGGACTCCAAGAGACCCAGTACTTC
CSVVRGLQETQYF
>.|TRBV27|.|TRBJ1-5
TGTGCCAGCAGTTCCGTTCGGGAGCCCCAGCATTTT
CASSSVREPQHF
>once|TRBV7-8|TRBD1|TRBJ1-2
TGTGCCAGCAGCCGGGCGGGGACAGGGCCTAACTATGGCTACACCTTC
CASSRAGTGPNYGYTF
>.|TRBV6-5|.|TRBJ1-2
TGTGCCAGAAGGAGTAACTATGGCTACACCTTC
CARRSNYGYTF
>.|TRBV5-1|.|TRBJ2-2
TGCGCCAGCAGCTTGGATTGGACTAGGGGGACCGGGGAGCTGTTTTTT
CASSLDWTRGTGELFF
>.|TRBV18|.|TRBJ2-5
TGTGCCAGCTCACCGGTCAGCCTGGAGGAGACCCAGTACTTC
CASSPVSLEETQYF
>once|TRBV4-2|TRBD2|TRBJ2-1
TGTGCCAGCAGCCAAGAAATTGGACTAGCGGAAAGAGGGAATGAGCAGTTCTTC
CASSQEIGLAERGNEQFF
>.|TRBV27|.|TRBJ1-1
TGTGCCAGCAGTTTAAGAGGGGAAGCTTTCTTT
CASSLRGEAFF
>.|TRBV2|TRBD2|TRBJ2-1
TGTGCCAGCAGTCCTACACCTTTCGGACTAGCGGGAGCTAGTGAGCAGTTCTTC
CASSPTPFGLAGASEQFF
>.|TRBV28|TRBD1|TRBJ1-6
TGTGCCAGCACTAAGGGACAGGGACATAATTCACCCCTCCACTTT
CASTKGQGHNSPLHF
>.|TRBV6-5|.|TRBJ2-1
TGTGCCAGCAGTTATTACCCGACAAATACCAATGAGCAGTTCTTC
CASSYYPTNTNEQFF
>.|TRBV28|TRBD1|TRBJ1-1
TGTGCCAGCAGTAGGGACAGGGCTACGTCCACTGAAGCTTTCTTT
CASSRDRATSTEAFF
>.|TRBV2|TRBD1|TRBJ1-5
TGTGCCAGCAGTCGGGACAGGGTAAGCAATCAGCCCCAGCATTTT
CASSRDRVSNQPQHF
>many|TRBV6-1|TRBD1|TRBJ1-5
TGTGCCAGCAGTGCCCAACAGGGGGCCTATAGCAATCAGCCCCAGCATTTT
CASSAQQGAYSNQPQHF
>.|TRBV5-5|.|TRBJ2-1
TGTGCCAGCAGCTTGGCCCCCACTAGCCGGGTGGATGAGCAGTTCTTC
CASSLAPTSRVDEQFF
>.|TRBV19|.|TRBJ1-2
TGTGCCAGTGAACCCGGCGGGGTGAGATATGGCTACACCTTC
CASEPGGVRYGYTF
>.|TRBV28|.|TRBJ1-5
TGTGCCAGCAGTTTAGGGGCGTTAAGCAATCAGCCCCAGCATTTT
CASSLGALSNQPQHF
>.|TRBV7-9|.|TRBJ2-7
TGTGCCAGCAGCCGAGGTGGACTCGGCGAGCAGTACTTC
CASSRGGLGEQYF
>.|TRBV5-1|TRBD2|TRBJ2-5
TGCGCCAGCAGCTTGGTTCGGCGGGAGGGGGAGACCCAGTACTTC
CASSLVRREGETQYF
>.|TRBV30|.|TRBJ2-2
TGTGCCTCAACCCTCCGGGACTGGAGAACCGGGGAGCTGTTTTTT
CASTLRDWRTGELFF
>once|TRBV11-2|TRBD2|TRBJ2-7
TGTGCCAGCAGCTTATTTGGTAGCGGGGCGTACGAGCAGTACTTC
CASSLFGSGAYEQYF
>.|TRBV12-3/TRBV12-4|TRBD2|TRBJ2-1
TGTGCCAGCAGTGGGGCGGGAGGGGGCGAGCAGTTCTTC
CASSGAGGGEQFF
>.|TRBV4-3|.|TRBJ2-3
TGCGCCAGCAGCCAAGAGTCGAGTGCGGTGGCAGATACGCAGTATTTT
CASSQESSAVADTQYF
>.|TRBV13|.|TRBJ2-1
TGTGCCAGCAGACACGCGGACTACAATGAGCAGTTCTTC
CASRHADYNEQFF
>once|TRBV5-4|.|TRBJ1-1
TGTGCCAGCAGCTTGTTCGGGAAGGAGACTGAAGCTTTCTTT
CASSLFGKETEAFF
>.|TRBV5-1|.|TRBJ1-5
TGCGCCAGCAGCTTGGGCGACAGACCTAATCAGCCCCAGCATTTT
CASSLGDRPNQPQHF
>.|TRBV6-5|.|TRBJ2-1
TGTGCCAGCAGTTTTCAACAGGCTTCGAATGAGCAGTTCTTC
CASSFQQASNEQFF
>once|TRBV18|TRBD1|TRBJ2-6
TGTGCCAGCTCACGCCGGACAGGGGGTGGCTCTGGGGCCAACGTCCTGACTTTC
CASSRRTGGGSGANVLTF
>once|TRBV24-1|TRBD2|TRBJ2-7
TGTGCCACCAGTGACCTAGCGGGAGGAACCTACGAGCAGTACTTC
CATSDLAGGTYEQYF
>.|TRBV7-9|.|TRBJ2-5
TGTGCCAGCAGCTTACGCCAAGAGACCCAGTACTTC
CASSLRQETQYF
>.|TRBV7-8|TRBD1|TRBJ1-1
TGTGCCAGCAGCTTATCCCGACAGGGTCTTATGTCTTTCTTT
CASSLSRQGLMSFF
>.|TRBV3-1/TRBV3-2|.|TRBJ1-2
TGTGCCAGCAGCCGGCTCTCAGGTTTTAGTTATGGCTACACCTTC
CASSRLSGFSYGYTF
>.|TRBV6-5|.|TRBJ1-2
TGTGCCAGCAGGAAGGACTGGGATTATGGCTACACCTTC
CASRKDWDYGYTF
>.|TRBV18|.|TRBJ1-5
TGTGCCAGCTCACCATATGATCAGCCCCAGCATTTT
CASSPYDQPQHF
>.|TRBV10-3|TRBD1|TRBJ2-7
TGTGCCTCGACCATCGGACAGGGCTTAGGGGGCAACGAGCAGTACTTC
CASTIGQGLGGNEQYF
>.|TRBV28|TRBD2|TRBJ2-1
TGTGCCAGCAGTTTGGGACTAGGACGAAGAGGCTCGGTCTTC
CASSLGLGRRGSVF
>few|TRBV10-3|TRBD2|TRBJ2-7
TGTGCCAGCACTCCTAGGACTAGCGGTACCTACGAGCAGTACTTC
CASTPRTSGTYEQYF
>.|TRBV3-1/TRBV3-2|.|TRBJ1-1
TGTGCCAGCAGCCGAGGAGGAGAGGCTGAAGCTTTCTTT
CASSRGGEAEAFF
>.|TRBV12-5|.|TRBJ1-2
TGTGCTAGTGGTTTGGCCGACGGGTACACCTTC
CASGLADGYTF
>.|TRBV28|.|TRBJ1-1
TGTGCCAGCAGTCACAACGCCGAAGCTTTCTTT
CASSHNAEAFF
>.|TRBV12-3/TRBV12-4|TRBD1|TRBJ1-1
TGTGCCAGCAGTAACGACAGGGTAACTGAAGCTTTCTTT
CASSNDRVTEAFF
>.|TRBV4-1|.|TRBJ1-2
TGCGCCAGCAGCCAAGATGCGGCCGGGTATTCGGCCTATGGCTACACCTTC
CASSQDAAGYSAYGYTF
>.|TRBV21-1|.|TRBJ2-6
TGTGCCAGCAGCAAACGCCCCGCCGCGAGCGGGGCCAACGTCCTGACTTTC
CASSKRPAASGANVLTF
>few|TRBV18|.|TRBJ2-1
TGTGCCAGCTCACCGGCCACCACCTCCTACAATGAGCAGTTCTTC
CASSPATTSYNEQFF
>.|TRBV10-3|TRBD2|TRBJ2-7
TGTGCCATCAGTGATGCTAGCGGGGCTCCGCGGGCGCAGTACTTC
CAISDASGAPRAQYF
>once|TRBV6-2/TRBV6-3|TRBD2|TRBJ2-4
TGTGCCAGCACCCCACGGGGGGAAAGAAACATTCAGTACTTC
CASTPRGERNIQYF
>.|TRBV6-2/TRBV6-3|TRBD1|TRBJ1-5
TGTGCCAGCAGTTACACAGGGGGCGTAGGTCAGCCCCAGCATTTT
CASSYTGGVGQPQHF
>.|TRBV2|TRBD2|TRBJ2-1
TGTGCCAGCAGGGAGGGACTAGCGGGAACTGAGCAGTTCTTC
CASREGLAGTEQFF
>.|TRBV29-1|TRBD2|TRBJ2-7
TGCAGCGTTGAAATAGCGGGAGCCTACGAGCAGTACTTC
CSVEIAGAYEQYF
>.|TRBV2|.|TRBJ1-2
TGTGCCAGCAGTGAACTTGCAGGGATCGGTGGCTACACCTTC
CASSELAGIGGYTF
>.|TRBV19|TRBD1|TRBJ1-2
TGTGCCAGTAGTTTTCAGTCGGGACAGGGAGACTATGGCTACACCTTC
CASSFQSGQGDYGYTF
>.|TRBV30|.|TRBJ2-7
TGTGCCCACAGCGCGGGCTCCTACGAGCAGTACTTC
CAHSAGSYEQYF